This T cell receptor beta chain was sequenced in a study of T cells after posttransplantation cyclophosphamide. Per germline, CDR1 KGHSH and CDR2 LQKENI. Trimming took 4 bases from V and 4 from J; bases not matched to a gene: 13. The CDR3 consists of 17 residues. Study outcomes and limitations: Donor-recipient repertoire similarity was low at 1-2 months, rising over year one. TRB overlap between skin or GI tissue T cells and blood was limited. After PTCy, TRB diversity resembled that of CNI/methotrexate controls.

TCRdb's table, derived via immunoSEQ multiplex PCR, lists solely in-frame clones and lacks some. This table has some 47,000 clones, approximately 86% appearing once. In its sample, this clone was seen a few times. Its antigen is not known. This TCR came from a man aged 25 to 45 with a blood cancer, CMV-positive, and with a related stem cell donor. The rearrangement links TRBV18 to TRBJ2-4; TRBD1 aligns across 7 bases. The sequenced sample was PBMCs. CDR3 coding DNA: TGTGCCAGCTCACACAACTCTGGCGGACAGGCGAAAAACATTCAGTACTTC. Translated, it gives CASSHNSGGQAKNIQYF.